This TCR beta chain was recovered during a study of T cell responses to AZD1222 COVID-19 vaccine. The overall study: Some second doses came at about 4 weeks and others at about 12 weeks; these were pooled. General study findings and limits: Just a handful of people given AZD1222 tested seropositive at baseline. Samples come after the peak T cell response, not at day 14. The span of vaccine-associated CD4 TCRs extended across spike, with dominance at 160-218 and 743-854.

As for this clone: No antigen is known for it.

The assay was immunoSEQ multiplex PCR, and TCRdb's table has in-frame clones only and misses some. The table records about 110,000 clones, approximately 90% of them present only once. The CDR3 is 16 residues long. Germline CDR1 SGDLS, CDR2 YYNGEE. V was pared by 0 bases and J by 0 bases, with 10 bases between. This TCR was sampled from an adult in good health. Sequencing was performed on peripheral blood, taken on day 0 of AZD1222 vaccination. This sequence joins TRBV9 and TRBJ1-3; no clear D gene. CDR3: CASSVGALTSGNTIYF. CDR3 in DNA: TGTGCCAGCAGCGTAGGGGCACTAACCTCTGGAAACACCATATATTTT.